This entry lists 15 T cell receptor beta chains sequenced from one sample in a study of vaccination effects on CD4 cells after COVID-19. The assay was immunoSEQ multiplex PCR, and TCRdb's table has in-frame clones only and misses some. The sample yields some 38,000 clones, 70% to 80% seen once. These receptors have no known antigen. Antigen-specific CD4+ T cells expanded by the ViraFEST assay with viral peptide pools were then sequenced. Culture lasted roughly 9 days before CD4+ T cell isolation. The infection with SARS-CoV-2 (confirmed by PCR) occurred in this person between March and December 2020. Specimen: CD4+ T cells from PBMCs cultured with HCoV-NL63 spike peptides, collected before COVID-19 vaccination. The receptors were sampled from a human donor who had a prior SARS-CoV-2 infection.

The gene calls are TRBV6-5 and TRBJ1-2; possible D gene TRBD1, 6 bases. From germline, CDR1 is MNHEY and CDR2 SVGAGI. The V end was cut by 4 bases, the J end by 4 bases, with 16 bases between. This CDR3 spans 15 amino acids. CDR3 loop: CASSWQGTPFYGYTF. The CDR3 region has the DNA TGTGCCAGCAGTTGGCAGGGGACGCCCTTCTATGGCTACACCTTC.

This sequence joins TRBV5-1 and TRBJ2-3; 8 bases fit TRBD1. The length of the CDR3 is 14 residues. V trimming: 4 bases; J trimming: 1 base; junction bases outside the gene matches: 2. Germline V CDR1 and CDR2: SGHRS, YFSETQ. As DNA, the CDR3 is TGCGCCAGCAGCCCGGACAGGGGCACAGATACGCAGTATTTT. Translation: CASSPDRGTDTQYF. Based on the CDR3 plus reference TRBV5-1 and TRBJ2-3, the full variable domain is KAGVTQTPRYLIKTRGQQVTLSCSPISGHRSVSWYQQTPGQGLQFLFEYFSETQRNKGNFPGRFSGRQFSNSRSEMNVSTLELGDSALYLCASSPDRGTDTQYFGPGTRLTVL.

This clone has just a few counts. The chain joins TRBV7-3 to TRBJ2-2, with D perhaps TRBD1 or TRBD2 (5 bases each). Germline lookup yields CDR1 SGHTA and CDR2 FQGTGA. Trimming took off 5 bases at V and 8 bases at J, with 9 bases between the two ends. This CDR3 is built from 12 residues. CDR3 sequence (DNA): TGTGCCAGCAGCGCCAGGGAGGGGGAGCTGTTTTTT. Translating it yields CASSAREGELFF.

The J gene is TRBJ1-1, the V gene TRBV5-5; 10 positions agree with TRBD1. The J segment lost 2 bases and the V segment lost 6 bases, leaving 7 bases of the junction unmatched. The CDR3 spans 15 residues. Germline V lookup: CDR1 SGHKS, CDR2 YYEKEE (reference sequence). The CDR3 spells CASNRWTGGNTEAFF. CDR3 sequence (DNA): TGTGCCAGCAATCGATGGACAGGGGGTAACACTGAAGCTTTCTTT.

Only one count was recorded for this clone. In DNA form, the CDR3 reads TGTGCCAGCAGCGGTGGATCTGGAAACACCATATATTTT. Translation: CASSGGSGNTIYF. The chain recombines TRBV9 with TRBJ1-3; D is unresolved. This CDR3 spans 13 amino acids. V was shortened by 3 bases and J by 1 base, with 5 bases between the two germline ends. CDR1 and CDR2 (germline): SGDLS, YYNGEE.

This rearrangement joins TRBV12-5 to TRBJ1-4; D is perhaps TRBD1 (5 bases). Between the trimmed V and J ends, which lost 6 bases and 8 bases, there was a span of 13 bases. The CDR3 length is 13 residues. Germline lookup yields CDR1 LGHNT and CDR2 FRNRAP. CDR3: CASGKAGQEKLFF. The CDR3 nucleotides are TGTGCTAGTGGGAAGGCAGGGCAGGAAAAACTGTTTTTT.

This chain connects TRBV4-2 to TRBJ2-1; TRBD2 aligns across 13 bases. The CDR3 loop spans 18 amino acids. Germline CDR1 reads LGHNA; CDR2 reads YNFKEQ. V was clipped by 0 bases and J by 8 bases; unmatched bases: 10. CDR3 residues: CASSQDALAGGPGDEQFF. The CDR3 DNA is TGTGCCAGCAGCCAAGATGCACTAGCGGGGGGGCCGGGTGATGAGCAGTTCTTC.

V usage is TRBV7-2 and J usage is TRBJ2-7; 9 positions agree with TRBD1. From germline, CDR1 is SGHTA and CDR2 FQGNSA. This CDR3 has 14 amino acids. V shed 4 bases, J shed 3 bases, and the junction held 4 bases outside the gene matches. The CDR3 nucleotides read TGTGCCAGCAGCTGGACGACAGGGGGCTACGAGCAGTACTTC. This gives the protein CASSWTTGGYEQYF.

This chain connects TRBV5-4 to TRBJ2-7, with TRBD1 matching 8 bases. Germline assignment: CDR1 SGHNT and CDR2 YYREEE (reference sequence). Trimming removed 4 bases from V and 0 bases from J; junction bases left unmatched: 6. The CDR3 sequence is 15 residues long. Written as DNA, the CDR3 is TGTGCCAGCAGCCCGGGACAGGATAGCTCCTACGAGCAGTACTTC. Its translation is CASSPGQDSSYEQYF.

V and J are TRBV11-3 and TRBJ2-7, with a tentative D call TRBD2 (5 bases). The CDR3 covers 13 residues. Germline loops: CDR1 SGHNT, CDR2 YENEEA. Trimming stripped 3 bases from V and 2 bases from J, with 8 bases between. For the CDR3, the DNA is TGTGCCAGCAGCTTGGAGCGGCCCTACGAGCAGTACTTC. It specifies CASSLERPYEQYF.

V usage is TRBV27 and J usage is TRBJ1-4; TRBD1 matches 7 bases. In germline, CDR1 is MNHEY, CDR2 SMNVEV (reference sequence). The CDR3 totals 15 residues. Unmatched junction bases numbered 3, after V lost 1 base and J lost 4 bases. The CDR3 spells CASSLWAGGNEKLFF. The CDR3 region has the DNA TGTGCCAGCAGTTTATGGGCAGGGGGTAATGAAAAACTGTTTTTT.

This chain links TRBV7-9 with TRBJ1-2; D is ambiguous. Germline CDR1 SEHNR, CDR2 FQNEAQ (reference sequence). There are 13 residues in the CDR3. Trimming left V 0 bases short and J 8 bases short, with 10 bases between. In DNA, the CDR3 is TGTGCCAGCAGCTTAGCGAACGCCGGGGGCTACACCTTC. Its translation: CASSLANAGGYTF.

The genes are TRBV4-3 and TRBJ2-5; D is uncertain. Deletions cut 0 bases from V and 4 bases from J, with 9 bases between. The germline CDR1 and CDR2 sequences are LGHNA and YSLEER. The CDR3 runs to 14 residues. The DNA for the CDR3 is TGCGCCAGCAGCCAAGACGTGGCCGTAGAGACCCAGTACTTC. This gives the protein CASSQDVAVETQYF.

The rearrangement uses TRBV20-1 and TRBJ2-1, with unresolved D. The CDR3 extends over 15 amino acids. Deletions cut 3 bases from V and 0 bases from J, with 12 bases between. Germline V gene sequence: CDR1 DFQATT, CDR2 SNEGSKA (reference sequence). CDR3 protein: CSASKTASSYNEQFF. The CDR3 DNA sequence: TGCAGTGCTAGTAAAACTGCCAGCTCCTACAATGAGCAGTTCTTC.

V gene TRBV2 combines with J gene TRBJ2-7; tentatively, D is TRBD2 (6 bases). Germline CDR1 is SNHLY and CDR2 is FYNNEI. V was clipped by 7 bases and J by 0 bases, with 13 bases between them. CDR3 size: 14 residues. CDR3 DNA: TGTGCCAGCAAGTCTAGCGAGAGCTCCTACGAGCAGTACTTC. Residues: CASKSSESSYEQYF. Full variable domain (missing parts from reference TRBV2 and TRBJ2-7): EPEVTQTPSHQVTQMGQEVILRCVPISNHLYFYWYRQILGQKVEFLVSFYNNEISEKSEIFDDQFSVERPDGSNFTLKIRSTKLEDSAMYFCASKSSESSYEQYFGPGTRLTVT.